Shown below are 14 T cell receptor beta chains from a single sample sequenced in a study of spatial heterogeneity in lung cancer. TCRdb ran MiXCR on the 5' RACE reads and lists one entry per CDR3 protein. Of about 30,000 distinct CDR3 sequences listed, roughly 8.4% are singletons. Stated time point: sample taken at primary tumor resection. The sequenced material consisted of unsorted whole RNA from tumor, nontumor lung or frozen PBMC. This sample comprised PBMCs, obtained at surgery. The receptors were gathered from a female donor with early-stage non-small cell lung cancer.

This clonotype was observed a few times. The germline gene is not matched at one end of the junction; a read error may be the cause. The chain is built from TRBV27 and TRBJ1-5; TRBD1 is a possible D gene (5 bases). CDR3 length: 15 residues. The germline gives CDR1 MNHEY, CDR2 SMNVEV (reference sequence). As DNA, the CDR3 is TGTTCCAGCGGTGACGGTGGGGCCAGCAATCAGCCCCAGCATTTT. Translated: CSSGDGGASNQPQHF.

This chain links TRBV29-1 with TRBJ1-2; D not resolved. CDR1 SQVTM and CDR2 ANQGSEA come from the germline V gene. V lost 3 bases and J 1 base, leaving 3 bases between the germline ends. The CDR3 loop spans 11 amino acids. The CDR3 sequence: CSVEVNYGYTF. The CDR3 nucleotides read TGCAGCGTTGAGGTTAACTATGGCTACACCTTC.

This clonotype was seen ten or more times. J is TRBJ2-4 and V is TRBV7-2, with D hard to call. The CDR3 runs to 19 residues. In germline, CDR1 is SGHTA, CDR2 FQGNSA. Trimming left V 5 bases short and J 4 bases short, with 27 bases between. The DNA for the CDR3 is TGTGCCAGCAGCCCCCTAGGCCCCTTGGCGACCCCCCCTAAAAACATTCAGTACTTC. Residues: CASSPLGPLATPPKNIQYF.

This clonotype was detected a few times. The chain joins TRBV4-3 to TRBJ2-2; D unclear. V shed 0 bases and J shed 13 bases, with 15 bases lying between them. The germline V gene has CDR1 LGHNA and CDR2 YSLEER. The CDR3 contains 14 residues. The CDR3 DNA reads TGCGCCAGCAGCCAAGAAAAGGGCCCCAGGCCGCTGTTTTTT. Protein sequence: CASSQEKGPRPLFF.

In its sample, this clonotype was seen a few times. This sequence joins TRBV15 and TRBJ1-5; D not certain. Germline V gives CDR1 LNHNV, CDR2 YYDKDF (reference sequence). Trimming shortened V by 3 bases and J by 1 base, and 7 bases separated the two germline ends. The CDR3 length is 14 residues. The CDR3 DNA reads TGTGCCACCAGCAGGGACGAGAGCAATCAGCCCCAGCATTTT. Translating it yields CATSRDESNQPQHF.

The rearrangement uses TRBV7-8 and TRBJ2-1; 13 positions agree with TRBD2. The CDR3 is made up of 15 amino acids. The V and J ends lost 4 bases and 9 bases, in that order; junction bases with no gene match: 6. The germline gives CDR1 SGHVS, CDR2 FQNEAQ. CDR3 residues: CASSSGLAGVGEQFF. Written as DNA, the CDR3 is TGTGCCAGCAGCTCAGGACTAGCGGGAGTTGGTGAGCAGTTCTTC. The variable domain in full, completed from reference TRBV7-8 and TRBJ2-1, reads GAGVSQSPRYKVAKRGQDVALRCDPISGHVSLFWYQQALGQGPEFLTYFQNEAQLDKSGLPSDRFFAERPEGSVSTLKIQRTQQEDSAVYLCASSSGLAGVGEQFFGPGTRLTVL.

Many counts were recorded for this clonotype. The CDR3 coding sequence is TGCAGTGCTAGAGACCCGGCGGGAGCCAACAATGAGCAGTTCTTC. Amino acid sequence: CSARDPAGANNEQFF. The J gene is TRBJ2-1, the V gene TRBV20-1; 7 nucleotides line up with TRBD2. Per the germline V gene, CDR1 is DFQATT and CDR2 is SNEGSKA (reference sequence). The V gene end was trimmed by 0 bases and the J gene end by 5 bases; junction bases not matched to a gene: 7. The CDR3 sequence is 15 residues long.

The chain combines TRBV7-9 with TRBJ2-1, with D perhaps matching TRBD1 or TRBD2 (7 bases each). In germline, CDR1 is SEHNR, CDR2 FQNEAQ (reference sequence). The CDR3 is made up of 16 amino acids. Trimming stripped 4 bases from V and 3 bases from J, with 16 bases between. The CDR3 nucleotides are TGTGCCAGCAGCTCCGGGGGGACAGCAAACTACAATGAGCAGTTCTTC. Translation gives CASSSGGTANYNEQFF.

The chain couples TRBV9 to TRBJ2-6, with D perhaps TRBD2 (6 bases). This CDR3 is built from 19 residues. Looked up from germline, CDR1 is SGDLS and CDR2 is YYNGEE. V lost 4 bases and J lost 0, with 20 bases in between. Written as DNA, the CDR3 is TGTGCCAGCAGCCATACTCGAGGCGGGGCATCCTCTGGGGCCAACGTCCTGACTTTC. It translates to CASSHTRGGASSGANVLTF.

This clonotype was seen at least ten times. CDR3 protein: CASSHARETQYF. CDR3 sequence (DNA): TGTGCCAGCAGCCACGCCCGGGAGACCCAGTACTTC. This chain links TRBV11-3 with TRBJ2-5; the D is unclear. Per the germline V gene, CDR1 is SGHNT and CDR2 is YENEEA. The V and J ends lost 5 bases and 5 bases respectively, with 9 bases between them. CDR3 length: 12 residues. The full variable domain, with the rest looked up from reference TRBV11-3 and TRBJ2-5, is EAGVVQSPRYKIIEKKQPVAFWCNPISGHNTLYWYLQNLGQGPELLIRYENEEAVDDSQLPKDRFSAERLKGVDSTLKIQPAELGDSAVYLCASSHARETQYFGPGTRLLVL.

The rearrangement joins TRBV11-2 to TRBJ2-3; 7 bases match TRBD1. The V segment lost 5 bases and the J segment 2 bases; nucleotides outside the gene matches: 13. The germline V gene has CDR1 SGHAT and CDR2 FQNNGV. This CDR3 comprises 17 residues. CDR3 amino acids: CASSQNTRTGHTDTQYF. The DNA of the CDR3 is TGTGCCAGCAGCCAAAACACGCGGACAGGACACACAGATACGCAGTATTTT.

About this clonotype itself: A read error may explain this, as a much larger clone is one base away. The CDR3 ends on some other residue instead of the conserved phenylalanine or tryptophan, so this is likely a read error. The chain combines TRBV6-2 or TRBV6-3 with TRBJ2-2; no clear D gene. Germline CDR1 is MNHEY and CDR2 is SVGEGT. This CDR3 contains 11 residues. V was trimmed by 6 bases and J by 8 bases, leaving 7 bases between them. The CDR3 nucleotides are TGTGCCAGCAGGCCCCTGGGGGAGCTGTTTTAT. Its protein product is CASRPLGELFY.

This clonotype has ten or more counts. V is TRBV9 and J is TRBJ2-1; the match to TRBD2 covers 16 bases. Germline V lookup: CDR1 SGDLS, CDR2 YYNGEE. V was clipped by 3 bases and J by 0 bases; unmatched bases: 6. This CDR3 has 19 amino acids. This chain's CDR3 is CASSAGLAGGLSSYNEQFF. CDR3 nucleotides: TGTGCCAGCAGCGCGGGACTAGCGGGAGGGCTGAGCTCCTACAATGAGCAGTTCTTC.

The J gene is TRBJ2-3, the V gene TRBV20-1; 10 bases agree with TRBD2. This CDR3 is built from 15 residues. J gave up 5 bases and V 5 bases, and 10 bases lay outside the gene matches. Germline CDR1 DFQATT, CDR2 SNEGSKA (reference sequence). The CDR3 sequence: CSAAIAGGFEDTQYF. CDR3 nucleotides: TGCAGTGCTGCGATAGCGGGAGGCTTTGAAGATACGCAGTATTTT.